This T cell receptor beta chain stems from a study of T cell responses to AZD1222 COVID-19 vaccine. Concerning this clone: The target antigen is unknown.

Study results and caveats: Increases in Spike-specific TCR breadth and depth were seen after two AZD1222 doses. Clonal diversity may have been underestimated in mostly white British donors. No day 14 peak samples; only post-peak repertoires were characterized.

This CDR3 region has 15 residues. From germline, CDR1 is SNHLY and CDR2 FYNNEI. The V end was cut by 5 bases, the J end by 3 bases, with 14 bases between. Assay used: immunoSEQ multiplex PCR; TCRdb lists only in-frame clones, some missing. This sample has 200,000 or so clones; 90% occur once, and the top ten carry around 5.8%. The chain links TRBV2 to TRBJ1-5; D uncertain. The sample consisted of peripheral blood, taken on day 0 of AZD1222 vaccination. The source is an adult in good health. The CDR3: CASSQAGGSNQPQHF. In DNA, the CDR3 is TGTGCCAGCAGTCAGGCAGGAGGTTCCAATCAGCCCCAGCATTTT.